One sample yielded the 13 T cell receptor beta chains listed below, sequenced in a study of read filtering for tumor transcriptome and immune sequencing. Molecular barcoded adaptors covering alpha/delta and beta/gamma chains were used on around 370 ng RNA. TCRdb ran MiXCR on the reads and lists one entry per CDR3 protein. The table records some 130,000 distinct CDR3 sequences, 10% to 15% of them present only once. Input material: a population of CD138-negative cells sorted from bone marrow. These receptors were collected from a donor at least 40 years old with multiple myeloma.

This clonotype was observed at least ten times. V is TRBV20-1 and J is TRBJ1-1; the D gene is possibly TRBD1 (5 bases). Germline loops: CDR1 DFQATT, CDR2 SNEGSKA (reference sequence). Trimming removed 6 bases from V and 3 bases from J, with 23 bases in between. The CDR3 is 16 amino acids. CDR3 residues: CSARSGARRSDTEAFF. The DNA for the CDR3 is TGCAGTGCCAGGAGTGGGGCCCGTAGGTCGGACACTGAAGCTTTCTTT.

This clonotype was detected only a few times. The chain uses TRBV7-2 and TRBJ2-7, with 7 bases that match TRBD2. J lost 5 bases, V lost 2 bases, and 6 bases had no gene match. This CDR3 spans 14 amino acids. The V gene's germline CDR1 is SGHTA and CDR2 FQGNSA. The CDR3 here is CASSLFPGLNEQYF. CDR3 sequence (DNA): TGTGCCAGCAGCTTATTCCCGGGACTAAACGAGCAGTACTTC.

The table lists this clonotype with many counts. V usage is TRBV10-3 and J usage is TRBJ2-7; TRBD1 matches at 8 bases. This CDR3 region has 14 residues. Looked up from germline, CDR1 is ENHRY and CDR2 is SYGVKD. V shed 3 bases and J 5 bases; nucleotides not matched to a gene: 6. CDR3 loop: CAISEQGGRDEQYF. In DNA form, the CDR3 reads TGTGCCATCAGTGAACAGGGGGGCCGGGACGAGCAGTACTTC.

Comments on this clonotype: This clone may be a read error of a much larger clone one base away. This chain uses TRBV4-1 with TRBJ1-2; 10 bases match TRBD1. CDR3 length: 15 amino acids. Germline V gene sequence: CDR1 MGHRA, CDR2 YSYEKL. As DNA, the CDR3 is TGCGACAGCAGCCAAAGGGACAGGGGTGGCTATGGCTACACCTTC. It specifies CDSSQRDRGGYGYTF.

The chain joins TRBV28 to TRBJ2-7; a possible D gene is TRBD2 (7 bases). The CDR3 extends over 15 amino acids. CDR1 and CDR2 (germline): MDHEN, SYDVKM. V dropped 5 bases and J dropped 4 bases, with 18 bases sitting between them. DNA for the CDR3: TGTGCCAGCAGTCCCCAGGGGAGGGTCCCTTACGAGCAGTACTTC. It encodes CASSPQGRVPYEQYF.

The table lists this clonotype with many counts. This rearrangement joins TRBV20-1 to TRBJ1-1; D not certain. V was pared by 1 base and J by 8 bases, with 11 bases between. CDR1 DFQATT and CDR2 SNEGSKA come from the germline V gene (reference sequence). The CDR3 length is 12 residues. CDR3 in amino acids: CSARGSGTEAFF. DNA of the CDR3: TGCAGTGCTAGAGGGTCGGGCACCGAAGCTTTCTTT.

In this sample, this clonotype turned up many times. This chain links TRBV7-2 with TRBJ1-5; no clear D. CDR3 size: 14 residues. Germline lookup yields CDR1 SGHTA and CDR2 FQGNSA. Trimming removed 1 base at V and 7 bases at J, with 11 bases between. The CDR3 nucleotides are TGTGCCAGCAGCTTAGGTACCTCCTGGCAGCCCCAGCATTTT. Translated: CASSLGTSWQPQHF.

Comment on this clonotype: This could be a read error, since a much larger clone is one nucleotide away. This sequence joins TRBV6-1 and TRBJ1-1; D is possibly TRBD1 (5 bases). The CDR3 sequence is 12 residues long. V dropped 7 bases and J dropped 10 bases, with 16 bases sitting between them. Germline assignment: CDR1 MNHNS and CDR2 SASEGT. CDR3 nucleotides: TGTGCCAGCAACCCTGACTGGGGCGTAGCTTTCTTT. Its translation: CASNPDWGVAFF.

This clonotype was found many times. The rearrangement joins TRBV29-1 to TRBJ1-5; D gene uncertain. This CDR3 has 13 amino acids. V was cut by 3 bases and J by 3 bases, with 9 bases left in between. Germline V gene lookup returns CDR1 SQVTM and CDR2 ANQGSEA. CDR3 loop: CSVDRVTNQPQHF. The CDR3, as DNA: TGCAGCGTTGATCGGGTTACCAATCAGCCCCAGCATTTT.

This clonotype was picked up many times. The chain joins TRBV2 to TRBJ2-7; no clear D gene. V was pared by 8 bases and J by 1 base, with 6 bases between. The CDR3 spans 11 residues. Germline CDR1 reads SNHLY; CDR2 reads FYNNEI. CDR3 nucleotides: TGTGCCAGCCGTACTTCCTACGAGCAGTACTTC. Translation: CASRTSYEQYF. Full variable domain (remainder filled in from reference TRBV2 and TRBJ2-7): EPEVTQTPSHQVTQMGQEVILRCVPISNHLYFYWYRQILGQKVEFLVSFYNNEISEKSEIFDDQFSVERPDGSNFTLKIRSTKLEDSAMYFCASRTSYEQYFGPGTRLTVT.

Points on this clonotype: This may stem from a read error, because a much larger clone lies one nucleotide away. The rearrangement joins TRBV29-1 to TRBJ2-3; D is undetermined. The tail of the sequence fits TRBJ1-5 better, so the J call may be wrong. Per the germline V gene, CDR1 is SQVTM and CDR2 is ANQGSEA. The CDR3 extends over 13 amino acids. The CDR3 region is CSVEGAPTDTQHF. For the CDR3, the DNA is TGCAGCGTTGAAGGGGCGCCCACAGATACGCAGCATTTT.

This clonotype came up many times. V gene TRBV29-1 combines with J gene TRBJ2-2, with D uncertain. Germline V lookup: CDR1 SQVTM, CDR2 ANQGSEA. Trimming took off 1 base at V and 7 bases at J, with 7 bases between the two ends. The CDR3 consists of 12 residues. In DNA form, the CDR3 reads TGCAGCGTTGAAGTCCCCGGCGGGGAGCTGTTTTTT. As protein: CSVEVPGGELFF.

This clonotype has more than one count but fewer than ten. This may stem from a read error, because a much larger clone lies one nucleotide away. The chain couples TRBV29-1 to TRBJ2-2; D is possibly TRBD2 (5 bases). Trimming removed 8 bases at V and 4 bases at J, with 8 bases between. Germline CDR1 and CDR2: SQVTM and ANQGSEA. This CDR3 is 11 amino acids long. The DNA of the CDR3 is TGCAGCATTGCGGGCACCGGGGAGCTGTTTTTT. Translating it yields CSIAGTGELFF.